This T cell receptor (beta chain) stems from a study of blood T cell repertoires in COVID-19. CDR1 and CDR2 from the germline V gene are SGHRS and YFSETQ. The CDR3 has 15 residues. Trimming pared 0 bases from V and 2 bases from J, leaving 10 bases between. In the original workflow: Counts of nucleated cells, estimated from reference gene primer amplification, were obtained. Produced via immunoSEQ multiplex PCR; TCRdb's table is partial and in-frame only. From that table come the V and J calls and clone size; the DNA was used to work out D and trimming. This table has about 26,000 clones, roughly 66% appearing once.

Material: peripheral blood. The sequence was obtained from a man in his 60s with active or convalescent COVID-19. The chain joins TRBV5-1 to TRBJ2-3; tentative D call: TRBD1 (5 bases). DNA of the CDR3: TGCGCCAGCAGCTTGGTGGGCAGGGTCACAGATACGCAGTATTTT. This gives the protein CASSLVGRVTDTQYF. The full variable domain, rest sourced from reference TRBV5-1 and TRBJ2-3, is KAGVTQTPRYLIKTRGQQVTLSCSPISGHRSVSWYQQTPGQGLQFLFEYFSETQRNKGNFPGRFSGRQFSNSRSEMNVSTLELGDSALYLCASSLVGRVTDTQYFGPGTRLTVL.